Listed below are T cell receptor beta chains from one sample, sequenced in a study of T cell changes during pregnancy in multiple sclerosis. Assay: immunoSEQ multiplex PCR; the TCRdb copy retains only in-frame clones and omits some. This table holds roughly 87,000 clones, about 90% found once. The material was PBMCs, obtained in the first trimester of pregnancy. These receptor sequences come from a female donor in good health, serving as a control in a pregnancy study. Some clones in this sample may be carry-over from other donors' samples. The CDR3 runs from the conserved cysteine through the conserved F or W. D genes are given only for firm matches. Only part of the rows carry a size: once, few, many, or a class if the clone is expanded.

d_call,j_call,v_call,clone_size,cdr3_nt,cdr3_aa
TRBD2,TRBJ2-2,TRBV4-1,.,TGCGCCAGTTACGGCGGGGGGGCCTTCGGGGAGCTGTTTTTT,CASYGGGAFGELFF
TRBD2,TRBJ2-7,TRBV28,.,TGTGCCAGCAGCCCGGGGGGGGGCTCCTACGAGCAGTACTTC,CASSPGGGSYEQYF
TRBD1,TRBJ2-7,TRBV10-3,.,TGTGCCATCAGCGGGACAGGGGACTACGAGCAGTACTTC,CAISGTGDYEQYF
TRBD1,TRBJ1-5,TRBV19,.,TGTGCCAGTAAAACAGGGGGTCAGCCCCAGCATTTT,CASKTGGQPQHF
.,TRBJ1-1,TRBV7-2,.,TGTGCCAGCAGCTTAATGGGACACACGAACACTGAAGCTTTCTTT,CASSLMGHTNTEAFF
TRBD1,TRBJ1-5,TRBV6-5,.,TGTGCCAGCAGCCGAGGACAGGGAAATCAGCCCCAGCATTTT,CASSRGQGNQPQHF
.,TRBJ2-5,TRBV7-8,.,TGTGCCAGCGGGATCAGGGCAGGTCAAGAGACCCAGTACTTC,CASGIRAGQETQYF
.,TRBJ2-6,TRBV15,.,TGTGCCACCAGCAGAGATCGGGGAGCTGGGGCCAACGTCCTGACTTTC,CATSRDRGAGANVLTF
.,TRBJ2-7,TRBV7-4,few,TGTGCCAGCAGCCCACTTGAGCGGGCCTCCTACGAGCAGTACTTC,CASSPLERASYEQYF
.,TRBJ2-3,TRBV2,.,TGTGCCAGCAACCAAGACAGCCAGCGAGATACGCAGTATTTT,CASNQDSQRDTQYF
TRBD2,TRBJ2-7,TRBV6-1,.,TGTGCCAGCACAACTTCTAGCGGGGTCTCCTACGAGCAGTACTTC,CASTTSSGVSYEQYF
.,TRBJ1-1,TRBV5-6,.,TGTGCCAGCACCTTACGGGGGGGCACTTCGAACACTGAAGCTTTCTTT,CASTLRGGTSNTEAFF
TRBD2,TRBJ2-1,TRBV6-4,.,TGTGCCAGCAGTGAAGGGTCTAGCGGGAGCAATGAGCAGTTCTTC,CASSEGSSGSNEQFF
.,TRBJ2-3,TRBV11-3,once,TGTGCCAGCAGCTTAGAGTTTTCGGATACGCAGTATTTT,CASSLEFSDTQYF
.,TRBJ1-1,TRBV7-2,.,TGTGCCAGCAGCTTAGTTACTAACACTGAAGCTTTCTTT,CASSLVTNTEAFF
.,TRBJ2-5,TRBV5-1,.,TGCGCCAGCAGGGGAGAAATTGGAAGGGAGACCCAGTACTTC,CASRGEIGRETQYF
.,TRBJ2-3,TRBV10-2,.,TGCGCCAGCAGAGGCGGAGATACGCAGTATTTT,CASRGGDTQYF
.,TRBJ1-2,TRBV29-1,once,TGCAGCGTTGTACCGCTCACAGGGATTGGCTACACCTTC,CSVVPLTGIGYTF
TRBD2,TRBJ2-5,TRBV2,.,TGTGCCAGTTCGCGGGGGACTAGCGGGGGGGCCTGGACGGAGACCCAGTACTTC,CASSRGTSGGAWTETQYF
TRBD1,TRBJ2-1,TRBV7-9,.,TGTGCCAGCACTGAAGGACAGGGGGTTAATGAGCAGTTCTTC,CASTEGQGVNEQFF
.,TRBJ2-7,TRBV6-5,.,TGTGCCAGCAGTTACTCTAGCGGCCCCCCCTACGAGCAGTACTTC,CASSYSSGPPYEQYF
.,TRBJ1-2,TRBV28,.,TGTGCCAGCAGTTTTCGCTTAGAGGGATCCTATGGCTACACCTTC,CASSFRLEGSYGYTF
.,TRBJ1-2,TRBV30,.,TGTGCCTGGAGTGTCATCCCAAACTATGGCTACACCTTC,CAWSVIPNYGYTF
TRBD2,TRBJ2-3,TRBV10-3,once,TGTGCCATCAGTCCCACTAGCGGGTCTTTGACAGATACGCAGTATTTT,CAISPTSGSLTDTQYF
.,TRBJ2-3,TRBV7-2,.,TGTGCCAGCAGCTTTTATGCCGGCAGCGAAGGTGGAGATACGCAGTATTTT,CASSFYAGSEGGDTQYF
.,TRBJ1-4,TRBV25-1,few,TGTGCCAGCAGTGAGAGTCAGGGATCAAGAGAAAAACTGTTTTTT,CASSESQGSREKLFF
.,TRBJ2-5,TRBV13,.,TGTGCCAGCAGCTTAGCTTCCGGACGGGGACAAGAGACCCAGTACTTC,CASSLASGRGQETQYF
.,TRBJ2-7,TRBV27,.,TGTGCCAGCAGTGTTGGGGCAGCTTACTACGAGCAGTACTTC,CASSVGAAYYEQYF
.,TRBJ2-5,TRBV6-1,.,TGTGCCACTGGAACAGGGATCCAAGAGACCCAGTACTTC,CATGTGIQETQYF